This is a list of T cell receptor beta chains from one sample in a study of blood T cell repertoires in COVID-19. Generated by immunoSEQ multiplex PCR, the TCRdb table keeps only in-frame clones and is missing some. There are 310,000 or so clones in the sample; 87% occur only once, and approximately 5% lies in the top ten. Material: PBMCs or T cells enriched from blood (not recorded which). These receptors originate from a woman in her 30s who had recovered from COVID-19. CDR3s include the opening cysteine and the closing phenylalanine or tryptophan. A D gene is named only where the DNA matches it firmly. Size tells how often a clone was seen (once, few, many) or the class of an expanded clone, and some rows leave it out.

TRBJ1-2 NA NA TRBV2 TGTGCCAGCAGTGAAGCGCTGGGGGCAGGGGTCCCCCATCGTGGCTACACCTTC CASSEALGAGVPHRGYTF
TRBJ2-7 NA NA TRBV7-9 TGTGCCAGCAGCCCTAAAAGTGGCTCCTACGAGCAGTACTTC CASSPKSGSYEQYF
TRBJ1-5 NA once TRBV27 TGTGCCAGCAGCCCCAACGTAGGGGCTACCAATCAGCCCCAGCATTTT CASSPNVGATNQPQHF
TRBJ1-1 NA NA TRBV30 TGTGCCTGGACCTGGGGGGGATCGGTCTATGCCACTGAAGCTTTCTTT CAWTWGGSVYATEAFF
TRBJ1-6 NA NA TRBV19 TGTGCCAGTAGTATAGCTGAGGATTCACCCCTCCACTTT CASSIAEDSPLHF
TRBJ1-2 NA NA TRBV29-1 TGCAGCGTTGAAGACAGAACCAGGGGAGGCTACACCTTC CSVEDRTRGGYTF
TRBJ1-5 NA NA TRBV30 TGTGCCTGGAGTACCTGGGACTTCCCTAGGGGCAATCAGCCCCAGCATTTT CAWSTWDFPRGNQPQHF
TRBJ1-2 NA once TRBV5-1 TGCGCCAGCAGCTTGCACAGTGACTATGGCTACACCTTC CASSLHSDYGYTF
TRBJ2-5 NA NA TRBV4-1 TGCGCCAGCAGCCAAGGGACAGACCAAGAGACCCAGTACTTC CASSQGTDQETQYF
TRBJ2-1 TRBD2 NA TRBV7-8 TGTGCCAGCAGCTTTAACGCGGGGGGCAACAATGAGCAGTTCTTC CASSFNAGGNNEQFF
TRBJ2-1 TRBD2 NA TRBV6-5 TGTGCCAGCAGTTTGGGGCTAGCGGGAAGCAATGAGCAGTTCTTC CASSLGLAGSNEQFF
TRBJ2-7 TRBD1 NA TRBV30 TGTGCCTGGGGACAGGGTAGCTACGAGCAGTACTTC CAWGQGSYEQYF
TRBJ1-2 TRBD1 NA TRBV3-1/TRBV3-2 TGTGCCAGCAGCCACTCGTACTTCTCCGGGACAGGTGGGTCGAAAGGCTACACCTTC CASSHSYFSGTGGSKGYTF
TRBJ1-5 NA NA TRBV27 TGTGCCAGCAGTTTGGGACTGGAAGGGCAGCCCCAGCATTTT CASSLGLEGQPQHF
TRBJ1-6 NA NA TRBV27 TGTGCCAGCAGTTTAAGTACCAGGGTTAATTCACCCCTCCACTTT CASSLSTRVNSPLHF
TRBJ1-5 TRBD1 once TRBV7-9 TGTGCCAGCAGCTCCGACCTCGACAGGGGGCATCAGCCCCAGCATTTT CASSSDLDRGHQPQHF
TRBJ2-5 NA NA TRBV4-3 TGCGCCAGCAGCCAGCTCCCGGGGGTCAGGGAGACCCAGTACTTC CASSQLPGVRETQYF
TRBJ2-1 TRBD2 NA TRBV27 TGTGCCAGCAGTTTATCAGCCCCAAGACAGCTAGCGGGGAATGAGCAGTTCTTC CASSLSAPRQLAGNEQFF
TRBJ2-5 NA NA TRBV18 TGTGCCAGCTCCCGCGGGGCGGGGGAGACCCAGTACTTC CASSRGAGETQYF
TRBJ1-2 NA NA TRBV6-5 TGTGCCAGCAGTTACGGGCGGGGGTTTCGCTATGGCTACACCTTC CASSYGRGFRYGYTF
TRBJ2-7 TRBD1 NA TRBV6-6 TGTGCCAGCAGGAAGGGACAGGGAAAAAACGAGCAGTACTTC CASRKGQGKNEQYF
TRBJ2-4 TRBD1 NA TRBV7-9 TGTGCCAGCAGCGCGACAGGGATGGCGGCCAAAAACATTCAGTACTTC CASSATGMAAKNIQYF
TRBJ1-2 TRBD1 NA TRBV5-4 TGTGCCAGCAGGATGGGACAGGGGGGGATATACACCTTC CASRMGQGGIYTF
TRBJ2-1 NA NA TRBV9 TGTGCCAGCAGCGTAGAAGCCGTTCGGGGTGCTGAGCAGTTCTTC CASSVEAVRGAEQFF
TRBJ1-2 NA NA TRBV10-3 TGTGCCATCAGTGAGACAGCCAACTATGGCTACACCTTC CAISETANYGYTF
TRBJ2-2 TRBD2 NA TRBV4-3 TGCGCCAGCAGCCAAGAAAGGCGGGGGGCGCGCACCGGGGAGCTGTTTTTT CASSQERRGARTGELFF
TRBJ1-2 NA NA TRBV11-3 TGTGCCAGCAGCCTGCGGACAGCTAACTATGGCTACACCTTC CASSLRTANYGYTF
TRBJ2-1 TRBD1 NA TRBV2 TGTGCCAGCAGGAAGGACAGGAAGCAGTACAATGAGCAGTTCTTC CASRKDRKQYNEQFF